Listed here is a single T cell receptor beta chain. Its antigen is unknown. Only patients with CD8+CD57+ cell expansion on flow cytometry were chosen for sequencing. This sample was included in a study of CD8+CD57+ T cells in acquired aplastic anemia. Study conclusions and caveats: Overlap between patients and controls comprised 25 to 35 CD8+ CDR3 sequences. Between patients and controls, CD8+ Simpson's diversity did not vary significantly.

CDR3 and TCR beta VDJ profiling relied on genomic DNA as the template. TCRdb reprocessed the reads with MiXCR, giving one entry per CDR3 protein. The sample shows approximately 300,000 distinct CDR3 sequences, approximately 57% of them seen only once. The germline V and J ends were trimmed by 5 bases and 3 bases, with 14 bases remaining between them. CDR1 is SNHLY, CDR2 FYNNEI, per germline. The CDR3 runs 15 residues. Sequences were obtained from sorted CD4+, CD8+, or CD8+CD57+ T cells (not recorded which) from PBMCs. This sequence was found in a human donor with aplastic anemia. The chain recombines TRBV2 with TRBJ1-5, with D unresolved. The CDR3 is CASSFGSGDNQPQHF. Written as DNA, the CDR3 is TGTGCCAGCAGTTTCGGGTCAGGAGACAATCAGCCCCAGCATTTT. Full variable domain (outside the CDR3, taken from reference TRBV2 and TRBJ1-5): EPEVTQTPSHQVTQMGQEVILRCVPISNHLYFYWYRQILGQKVEFLVSFYNNEISEKSEIFDDQFSVERPDGSNFTLKIRSTKLEDSAMYFCASSFGSGDNQPQHFGDGTRLSIL.